This TCR beta chain was profiled in a study of OX40 agonist ivuxolimab in advanced cancers. Study overall: As their treatment, patients were administered ivuxolimab, an agonistic anti-OX40 (CD134) antibody. Enrolled patients in dose escalation had cancers that were hepatocellular carcinoma, melanoma, renal cell or head and neck cancer.

Profiled with immunoSEQ multiplex PCR; TCRdb holds only in-frame clones, not every one. Of around 45,000 clones in the sample, about nine tenths were seen once. The V gene lost 5 bases and the J gene lost 3 bases, with 8 bases spanning the gap. The CDR3 loop spans 13 amino acids. Germline CDR1 reads SNHLY; CDR2 reads FYNNEI. This sequence joins TRBV2 and TRBJ1-5, with D uncertain. This sequence originates from an adult with an advanced solid tumor such as melanoma, head and neck, liver or kidney cancer. The sample consisted of CD4+ or CD8+ T cells sorted from blood, taken in a trial of the OX40 agonist ivuxolimab. CDR3 coding DNA: TGTGCCAGCAGTCGTTACTCCAATCAGCCCCAGCATTTT. It is translated as CASSRYSNQPQHF.